This is a list of T cell receptor beta chains from one sample in a study of beta chain features in type 1 diabetes. Method: immunoSEQ multiplex PCR; TCRdb's copy keeps in-frame clones and lacks some. The table shows a few hundred thousand clones, with about 12% occurring only once. What was sequenced was naive CD4+ T cells from blood. The receptor source for this set is a woman aged 18 to 35 with type 1 diabetes. CDR3s leave out the opening cysteine and the closing phenylalanine or tryptophan.

V	J	CDR3
TRBV25-1	TRBJ1-6	ASSETGEFSPLH
TRBV4-3	TRBJ2-1	ASSQEMAGREQF
TRBV28	TRBJ2-5	ASGYRGLGRETQY
TRBV29-1	TRBJ2-7	SVADRGGYEQY
TRBV7-8	TRBJ2-5	ASSLERIGGTQY
TRBV25-1	TRBJ1-1	ASSPHFGDTGAF
TRBV2	TRBJ2-1	ASTRDSPVDEQF
TRBV6-5	TRBJ2-1	ASTRGSSYNEQF
TRBV7-9	TRBJ2-7	ASSSSGVTYEQY
TRBV28	TRBJ1-1	ASSPGLSEAF
TRBV5-1	TRBJ1-2	ASSLVGTVPSYGYT
TRBV13	TRBJ2-7	ASSLGRLAGPPWEQY
TRBV9	TRBJ2-7	ASSVEGTGSYEQY
TRBV28	TRBJ2-1	ASSLSRRYPPNEQF
TRBV29-1	TRBJ2-7	SPSTSGVWCEQY
TRBV23-1	TRBJ1-5	ASSYTGDSNQPQH
TRBV30	TRBJ2-6	ALAGFGANVLT
TRBV18	TRBJ2-2	ASSPLLGQNTGELF
TRBV5-1	TRBJ2-2	ASSLDVGRNTGELF
TRBV28	TRBJ2-7	ASNQQGAQDEQY
TRBV12-5	TRBJ2-5	ASGFMGGTETQY
TRBV5-1	TRBJ1-4	ASSLAGGNEKLF
TRBV27	TRBJ2-3	ASSLYFDTDTQY
TRBV5-4	TRBJ1-1	ASSPNQGGNTEAF
TRBV5-4	TRBJ1-1	ASSLQGVDTEAF
TRBV4-3	TRBJ1-5	ASSAGTGEQPQH
TRBV29-1	TRBJ2-7	SVGGRLSSYEQY
TRBV7-9	TRBJ1-2	ASSFADRDNYGYT
TRBV5-1	TRBJ2-7	ASSLQGLVGEQY
TRBV2	TRBJ2-1	ASSEAGRRF
TRBV18	TRBJ1-5	ASSQDTPAGQPQH
TRBV5-1	TRBJ2-5	ASSLDLNPETQY
TRBV7-9	TRBJ2-1	ASSSSRRGSKYNEQF
TRBV5-1	TRBJ2-5	ASRSTSGGAAETQY